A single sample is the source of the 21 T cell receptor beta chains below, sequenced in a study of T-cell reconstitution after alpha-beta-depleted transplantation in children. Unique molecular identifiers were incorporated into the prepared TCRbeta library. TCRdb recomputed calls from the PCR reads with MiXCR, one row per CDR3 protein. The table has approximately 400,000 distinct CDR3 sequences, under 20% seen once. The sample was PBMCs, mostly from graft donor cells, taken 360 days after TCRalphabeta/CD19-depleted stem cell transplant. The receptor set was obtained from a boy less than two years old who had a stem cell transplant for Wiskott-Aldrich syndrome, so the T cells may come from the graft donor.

CDR3: CASSEYVGSGANVLTF. The CDR3 DNA reads as TGTGCCAGCAGTGAATACGTGGGCTCTGGGGCCAACGTCCTGACTTTC. The chain carries TRBV25-1 and TRBJ2-6, with unresolved D. There are 16 residues in the CDR3. The germline V gene encodes CDR1 MGHDK and CDR2 SYGVNS. The V end lost 0 bases, the J end lost 0 bases, and 6 bases lay between the germline ends. The whole variable domain, filled in from reference TRBV25-1 and TRBJ2-6, reads EADIYQTPRYLVIGTGKKITLECSQTMGHDKMYWYQQDPGMELHLIHYSYGVNSTEKGDLSSESTVSRIRTEHFPLTLESARPSHTSQYLCASSEYVGSGANVLTFGAGSRLTVL.

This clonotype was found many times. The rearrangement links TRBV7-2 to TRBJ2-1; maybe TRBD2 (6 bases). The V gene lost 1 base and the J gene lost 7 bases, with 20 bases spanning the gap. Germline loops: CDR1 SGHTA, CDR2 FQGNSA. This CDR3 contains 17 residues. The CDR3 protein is CASSLVLVLGGRNEQFF. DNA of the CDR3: TGTGCCAGCAGCTTAGTCCTTGTTTTGGGGGGTAGGAATGAGCAGTTCTTC.

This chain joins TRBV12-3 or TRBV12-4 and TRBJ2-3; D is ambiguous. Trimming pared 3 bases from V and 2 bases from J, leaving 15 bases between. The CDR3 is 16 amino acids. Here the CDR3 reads CASSFRNRAFTDTQYF. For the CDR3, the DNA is TGTGCCAGCAGTTTTAGAAATCGGGCTTTCACAGATACGCAGTATTTT.

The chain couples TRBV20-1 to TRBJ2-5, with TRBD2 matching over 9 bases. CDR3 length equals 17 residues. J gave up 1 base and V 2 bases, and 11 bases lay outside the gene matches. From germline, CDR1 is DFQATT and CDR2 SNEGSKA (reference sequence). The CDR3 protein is CSARNRLAETLQETQYF. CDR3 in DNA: TGCAGTGCTAGAAACCGACTAGCGGAAACCCTCCAAGAGACCCAGTACTTC.

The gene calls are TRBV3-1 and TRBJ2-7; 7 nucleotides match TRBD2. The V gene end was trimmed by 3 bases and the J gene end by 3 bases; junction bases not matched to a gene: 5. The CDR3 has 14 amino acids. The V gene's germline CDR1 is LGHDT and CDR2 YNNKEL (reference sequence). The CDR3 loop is CASSQGGVYYEQYF. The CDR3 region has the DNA TGTGCCAGCAGCCAGGGGGGGGTCTACTACGAGCAGTACTTC.

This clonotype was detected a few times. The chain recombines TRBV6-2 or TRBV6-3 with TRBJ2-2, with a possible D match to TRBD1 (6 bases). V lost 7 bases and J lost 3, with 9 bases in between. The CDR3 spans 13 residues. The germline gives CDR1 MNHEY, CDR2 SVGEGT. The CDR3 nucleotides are TGTGCCAGCACGGACAGCTACACCGGGGAGCTGTTTTTT. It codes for CASTDSYTGELFF.

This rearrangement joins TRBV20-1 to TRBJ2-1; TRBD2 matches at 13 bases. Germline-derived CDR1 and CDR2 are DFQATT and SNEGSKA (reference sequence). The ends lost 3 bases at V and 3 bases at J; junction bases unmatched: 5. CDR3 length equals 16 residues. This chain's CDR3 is CSASGLAGAHYNEQFF. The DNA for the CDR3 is TGCAGTGCTAGTGGACTAGCGGGGGCCCACTACAATGAGCAGTTCTTC.

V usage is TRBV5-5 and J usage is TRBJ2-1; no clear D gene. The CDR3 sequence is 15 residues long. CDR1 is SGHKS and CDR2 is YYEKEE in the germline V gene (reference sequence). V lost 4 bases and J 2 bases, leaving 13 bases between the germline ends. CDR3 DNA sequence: TGTGCCAGCAGCCGGGCCACCTATCCCTACAATGAGCAGTTCTTC. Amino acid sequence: CASSRATYPYNEQFF. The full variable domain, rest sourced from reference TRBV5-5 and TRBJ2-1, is DAGVTQSPTHLIKTRGQQVTLRCSPISGHKSVSWYQQVLGQGPQFIFQYYEKEERGRGNFPDRFSARQFPNYSSELNVNALLLGDSALYLCASSRATYPYNEQFFGPGTRLTVL.

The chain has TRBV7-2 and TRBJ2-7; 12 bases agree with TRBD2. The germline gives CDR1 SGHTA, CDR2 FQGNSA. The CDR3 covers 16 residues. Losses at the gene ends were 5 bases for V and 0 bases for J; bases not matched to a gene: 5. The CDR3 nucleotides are TGTGCCAGCAGCCGGGGACTAGCGGGCTTCTCCTACGAGCAGTACTTC. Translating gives CASSRGLAGFSYEQYF.

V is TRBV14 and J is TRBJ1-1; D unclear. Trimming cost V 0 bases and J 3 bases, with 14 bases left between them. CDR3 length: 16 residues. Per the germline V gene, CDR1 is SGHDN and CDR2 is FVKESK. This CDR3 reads CASSQETVLEDTEAFF. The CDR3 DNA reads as TGTGCCAGCAGCCAAGAGACCGTGCTAGAGGACACTGAAGCTTTCTTT.

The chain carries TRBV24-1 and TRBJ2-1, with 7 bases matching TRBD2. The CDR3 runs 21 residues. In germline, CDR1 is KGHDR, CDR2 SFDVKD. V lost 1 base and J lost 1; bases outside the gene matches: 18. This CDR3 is CATSDFSGDRTLLGSYNEQFF. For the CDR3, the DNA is TGTGCCACCAGTGATTTCAGCGGGGACCGAACCCTCTTGGGGTCCTACAATGAGCAGTTCTTC.

CDR3 nucleotides: TGCAGTGCTAGGCGGACAGATCCCTACGAGCAGTACTTC. Protein product: CSARRTDPYEQYF. The V gene is TRBV20-1, the J gene TRBJ2-7; the D gene is possibly TRBD1 (6 bases). Trimming took off 3 bases at V and 2 bases at J, with 11 bases between the two ends. CDR1 is DFQATT, CDR2 SNEGSKA, per germline (reference sequence). This CDR3 is built from 13 residues.

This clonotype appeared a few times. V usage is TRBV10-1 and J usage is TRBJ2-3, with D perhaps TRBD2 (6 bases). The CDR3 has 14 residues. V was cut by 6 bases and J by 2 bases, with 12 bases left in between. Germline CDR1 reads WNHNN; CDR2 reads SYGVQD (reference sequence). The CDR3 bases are TGCGCCAGCAGCTCCGGGACTTACACAGATACGCAGTATTTT. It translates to CASSSGTYTDTQYF.

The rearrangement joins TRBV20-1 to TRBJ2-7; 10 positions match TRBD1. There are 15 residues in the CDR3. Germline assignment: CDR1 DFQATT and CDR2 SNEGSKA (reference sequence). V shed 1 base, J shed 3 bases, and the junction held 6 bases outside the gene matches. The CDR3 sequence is CSARVGTGVSYEQYF. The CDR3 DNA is TGCAGTGCTAGAGTAGGGACAGGGGTCAGCTACGAGCAGTACTTC.

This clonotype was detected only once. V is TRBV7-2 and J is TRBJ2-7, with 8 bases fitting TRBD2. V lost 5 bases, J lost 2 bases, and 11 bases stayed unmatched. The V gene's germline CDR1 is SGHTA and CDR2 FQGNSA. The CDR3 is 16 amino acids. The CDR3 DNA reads TGTGCCAGCAGCAAGACTTGGACTAGCTTTACCTACGAGCAGTACTTC. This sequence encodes CASSKTWTSFTYEQYF.

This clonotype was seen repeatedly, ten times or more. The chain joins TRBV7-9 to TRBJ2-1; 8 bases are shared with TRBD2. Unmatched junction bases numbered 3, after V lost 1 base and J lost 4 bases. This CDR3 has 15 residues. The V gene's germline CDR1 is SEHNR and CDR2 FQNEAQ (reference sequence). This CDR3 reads CASSLGAGAYNEQFF. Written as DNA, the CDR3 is TGTGCCAGCAGCTTAGGAGCGGGAGCGTACAATGAGCAGTTCTTC.

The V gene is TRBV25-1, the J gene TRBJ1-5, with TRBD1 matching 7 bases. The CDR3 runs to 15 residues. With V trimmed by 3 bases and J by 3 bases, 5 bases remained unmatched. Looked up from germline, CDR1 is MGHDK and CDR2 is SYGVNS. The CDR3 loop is CASSDVQGPNQPQHF. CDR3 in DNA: TGTGCCAGCAGTGATGTACAGGGGCCCAATCAGCCCCAGCATTTT.

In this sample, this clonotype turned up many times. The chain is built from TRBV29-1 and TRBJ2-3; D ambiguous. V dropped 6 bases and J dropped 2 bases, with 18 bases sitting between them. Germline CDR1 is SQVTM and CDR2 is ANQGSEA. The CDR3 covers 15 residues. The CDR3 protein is CSVRGTVPPTDTQYF. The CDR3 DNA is TGCAGCGTCCGAGGCACCGTCCCTCCCACAGATACGCAGTATTTT.

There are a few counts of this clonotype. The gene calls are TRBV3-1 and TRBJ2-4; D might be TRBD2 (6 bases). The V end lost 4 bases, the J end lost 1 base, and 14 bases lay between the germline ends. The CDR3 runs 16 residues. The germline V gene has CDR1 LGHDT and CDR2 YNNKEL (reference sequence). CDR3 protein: CASSRGVREAKNIQYF. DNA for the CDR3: TGTGCCAGCAGCCGGGGGGTAAGAGAGGCCAAAAACATTCAGTACTTC. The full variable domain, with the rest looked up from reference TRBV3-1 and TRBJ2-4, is DTAVSQTPKYLVTQMGNDKSIKCEQNLGHDTMYWYKQDSKKFLKIMFSYNNKELIINETVPNRFSPKSPDKAHLNLHINSLELGDSAVYFCASSRGVREAKNIQYFGAGTRLSVL.

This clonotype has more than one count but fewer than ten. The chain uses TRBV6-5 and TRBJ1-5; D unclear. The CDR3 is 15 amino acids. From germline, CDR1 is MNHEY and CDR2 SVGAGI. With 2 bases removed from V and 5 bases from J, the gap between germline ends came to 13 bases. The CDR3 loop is CASSYKRARDQPQHF. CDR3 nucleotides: TGTGCCAGCAGTTACAAAAGGGCCCGAGATCAGCCCCAGCATTTT.

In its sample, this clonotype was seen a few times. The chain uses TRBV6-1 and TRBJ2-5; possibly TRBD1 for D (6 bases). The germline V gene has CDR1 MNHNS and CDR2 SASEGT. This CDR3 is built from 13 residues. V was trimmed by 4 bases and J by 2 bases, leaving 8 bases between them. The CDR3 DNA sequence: TGTGCCAGCAGTGGGGACATACAAGAGACCCAGTACTTC. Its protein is CASSGDIQETQYF.